A selection of T cell receptor beta chains follows, all from one sample in a study of shared clonotypes between healthy human individuals. Using immunoSEQ multiplex PCR, the repertoire was profiled, and TCRdb retains in-frame clones only, with some absent. The sample has 2 million to 2.5 million clones; roughly 90% are singletons. Specimen: naive CD4+ T cells from PBMCs. Receptors originate from a man younger than 30 in good health. Some clones in this sample may be carry-over from other donors' samples. CDR3s include the opening cysteine and the closing phenylalanine or tryptophan. The D gene is left open where the match is weak.

V gene	D gene	J gene	CDR3 DNA	CDR3 protein
TRBV11-3	TRBD2	TRBJ2-5	TGTGCCAGCAGCCTAGGCCCAGGGCTAGCGGAAGAGACCCAGTACTTC	CASSLGPGLAEETQYF
TRBV6-6	NA	TRBJ2-1	TGTGCCAGCTCAATCTTGGGCTCCTACAATGAGCAGTTCTTC	CASSILGSYNEQFF
TRBV29-1	TRBD1	TRBJ2-5	TGCAGCGCCGGACAGGGGAGAGCGGAGACCCAGTACTTC	CSAGQGRAETQYF
TRBV19	TRBD1	TRBJ1-5	TGTGCCAGTAGGGGACAGAATAGCAATCAGCCCCAGCATTTT	CASRGQNSNQPQHF
TRBV30	TRBD2	TRBJ2-5	TGTGCCGGGAGACTAGCGGGCGCCCAAGAGACCCAGTACTTC	CAGRLAGAQETQYF
TRBV28	NA	TRBJ2-7	TGTGCCAGCAGTTTTGGTTCAGGGATCTACGAGCAGTACTTC	CASSFGSGIYEQYF
TRBV27	TRBD2	TRBJ2-1	TGTGCCAGCAGTTTGATAGCGGGAGGGAAGAATGAGCAGTTCTTC	CASSLIAGGKNEQFF
TRBV7-2	NA	TRBJ1-5	TGTGCCAGCAGCGCGTGGACAGGCAATCAGCCCCAGCATTTT	CASSAWTGNQPQHF
TRBV27	NA	TRBJ2-7	TGTGCCAGCAGTTTAAGGTGGGCTGGATACGAGCAGTACTTC	CASSLRWAGYEQYF
TRBV11-2	NA	TRBJ2-5	TGTGCCAGCAGATCCCGGCTAGCTAGATGGGAGACCCAGTACTTC	CASRSRLARWETQYF
TRBV5-1	TRBD2	TRBJ2-2	TGCGCCAGCGCTCCTATTACTAGCGGGAGGGCCGGCGGGGAGCTGTTTTTT	CASAPITSGRAGGELFF